This T cell receptor beta chain appears in the sequencing data of a study of shared clonotypes between healthy human individuals. Study observations and caveats: It was observed that approximately 5% of naive CD4 clonotypes were shared across a handful of donors.

Of note for this clone: The antigen is unknown.

Some clones are missing from TCRdb's copy, which holds only in-frame ones; the method was immunoSEQ multiplex PCR. The sample yields around 2.5 million clones, roughly 93% seen once. From germline, CDR1 is MDHEN and CDR2 SYDVKM. V trimming: 5 bases; J trimming: 6 bases; junction bases outside the gene matches: 3. There are 13 residues in the CDR3. The chain combines TRBV28 with TRBJ1-4; 7 nucleotides line up with TRBD1. The receptor was derived from a man in his late teens or twenties in good health. Some clones in this sample may be carry-over from other donors' samples. The sequenced sample was naive CD4+ T cells from PBMCs. Indicated subset: CD45RA+ positively selected. Here the CDR3 reads CASSPQGYEKLFF. In DNA form, the CDR3 reads TGTGCCAGCAGTCCACAGGGGTATGAAAAACTGTTTTTT.